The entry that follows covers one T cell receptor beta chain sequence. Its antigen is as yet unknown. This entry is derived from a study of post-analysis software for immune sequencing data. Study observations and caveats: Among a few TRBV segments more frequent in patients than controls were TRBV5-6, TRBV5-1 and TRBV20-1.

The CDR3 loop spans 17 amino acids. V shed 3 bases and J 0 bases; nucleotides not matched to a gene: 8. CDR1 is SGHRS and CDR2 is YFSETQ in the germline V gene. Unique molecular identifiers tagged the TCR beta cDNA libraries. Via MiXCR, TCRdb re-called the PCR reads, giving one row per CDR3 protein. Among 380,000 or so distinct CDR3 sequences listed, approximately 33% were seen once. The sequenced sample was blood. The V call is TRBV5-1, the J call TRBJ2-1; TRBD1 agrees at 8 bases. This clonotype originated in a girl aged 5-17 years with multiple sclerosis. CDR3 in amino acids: CASSSGQASNSYNEQFF. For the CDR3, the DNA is TGCGCCAGCAGCTCGGGACAGGCCTCGAACTCCTACAATGAGCAGTTCTTC.